The clone carrying this TCR beta chain was observed a handful of times. Its target is unknown. TCRdb itself ran the reads through MiXCR, one entry per CDR3 protein. This table holds about 200,000 distinct CDR3 sequences, approximately 9.6% found once. The sample originates from a study of T cell repertoires in cytomegalovirus infection. Notes on the study in general: Clonotypes of TCR beta that were HLA-C-restricted and CMV-specific dominated the ex vivo response.

The CDR3 is made up of 14 amino acids. Germline values: CDR1 SGHAT, CDR2 FQNNGV. Trimming left V 3 bases short and J 6 bases short, with 9 bases between. The receptor was derived from a human donor in good health (CMV status not recorded). Some clones in this sample may be carry-over from other donors' samples. Sequenced: PBMCs. V gene TRBV11-2 combines with J gene TRBJ1-6; D not certain. The CDR3 sequence is CASSLTDSNSPLHF. As DNA, the CDR3 is TGTGCCAGCAGCTTGACGGATTCTAATTCACCCCTCCACTTT.